A selection of T cell receptor beta chains follows, all from one sample in a study of blood T cells in healthy people across ages. MiXCR, applied by TCRdb to the 5' RACE reads, yields one record per CDR3 protein. The repertoire holds more than 800,000 distinct CDR3 sequences, with under 35% as singletons. Material: blood. The source is a woman at least 80 years old in good health. The CDR3 runs from the conserved cysteine through the conserved F or W. The size field is filled for only some rows; it gives once, few, many or a size class.

TRBV7-8 16 many CASSPMLGFLDYGYTF
TRBV14 21 many CASSRDLRYGAGDHGADTQYF
TRBV5-1 14 few CASSLRDRSDEQYF
TRBV9 18 . CASSVGLAGEPSQETQYF
TRBV6-5 16 . CASSYSEERISYEQYF
TRBV15 16 . CATSRDGARGAYEQYF
TRBV29-1 13 many CSVEREGGDEQYF
TRBV2 15 . CASTDRDFGANVRTF
TRBV11-2 15 few CASSPGGGKSYGYTF
TRBV3-1 14 . CASSQGGANEKLFF
TRBV5-1 15 few CASSWGTGEDYGYTF
TRBV2 15 many CASSDTGDSYNEQFF
TRBV19 17 . CASSISSGVPDPYGYTF
TRBV14 13 . CASSPRVGVGYTF
TRBV20-1 15 few CSAVTGEIRNQPQHF
TRBV11-2 13 . CASSLELRNFPYF
TRBV5-8 16 many CASSLQRGVWGNEQFF
TRBV7-2 16 . CASSLGGGRGSETQYF
TRBV2 17 . CASSVRSGTTNTGELFF
TRBV7-9 15 few CASSLDGVGGETQYF
TRBV5-1 14 . CASSLNPGQSEAFF
TRBV9 14 . CASSPRRDRYGYTF
TRBV6-5 12 few CASSYGANEQFF
TRBV20-1 14 . CSAEPFGTTDTQYF
TRBV7-2 19 . CTSSLLPFPRDQFSYEQYF
TRBV6-6 16 . CASSYPGQGRTDTQYF
TRBV2 15 . CTSSERTSDTDTQYF
TRBV20-1 13 . CSANQDIYNEQFF
TRBV7-2 17 . CASSLAASGGATDTQYF
TRBV25-1 16 . CASSENWAGNTGELFF
TRBV6-2/TRBV6-3 16 many CASSYPGQKNTDTQYF
TRBV20-1 13 once CSARSPEIAEQYF
TRBV30 14 . CAWSRTSGPDTQYF
TRBV6-5 13 . CASSYSGTGEQYF
TRBV7-9 15 many CASSLIRAGANVLTF
TRBV12-3/TRBV12-4 14 many CASSTSQGSGPQHF
TRBV7-2 14 . CASSFPLGSYEQYF
TRBV5-1 15 few CASSPNRVVNTEAFF
TRBV19 12 . CAIGQGGYGYTF
TRBV6-5 15 . CASSRDSRGVYGYTF
TRBV10-1 13 many CASSATGIHEQYF
TRBV6-1 15 few CASSLIGADTGELFF
TRBV20-1 15 many CSATGQRDLQETQYF
TRBV7-2 17 many CASSPTPRLDRTDTQYF
TRBV7-2 11 many CASGGGDTQYF
TRBV20-1 15 few CSAWGQPRGVQPQHF
TRBV30 16 few CACRVRDRGGGSGYTF
TRBV18 14 few CASSPRDGVYGYTF